This T cell receptor (beta chain) was sequenced during a study of T cell responses to AZD1222 COVID-19 vaccine. Only in-frame clones appear in the TCRdb table, and some are missing; sequencing was by immunoSEQ multiplex PCR. The table has 96,000 or so clones, almost 90% seen once. Notes on this clone: Its antigen is not known.

Study conclusions and caveats: The study found Spike-specific TCR breadth and depth rose after two AZD1222 doses. Mapped onto spike, vaccine-associated CD4 TCRs spanned it and were dominant at 160-218 and 743-854. Every sample of the repertoires postdated the peak T cell response.

The V end lost 5 bases, the J end lost 4 bases, and 12 bases lay between the germline ends. The CDR3 spans 15 residues. Germline V lookup: CDR1 LNHDA, CDR2 SQIVND (reference sequence). Sequencing used peripheral blood, obtained on day 0 of AZD1222 vaccination. The clonotype was recovered from an adult in good health. V usage is TRBV19 and J usage is TRBJ2-6; weak D call: TRBD1 (6 bases). The DNA for the CDR3 is TGTGCCAGTAGTTACAGGGAATCGGGGGCCAACGTCCTGACTTTC. It yields the protein CASSYRESGANVLTF.